The rows below give T cell receptor beta chains drawn from one sample of a study. A single record per CDR3 protein comes from TCRdb applying MiXCR to the RT-PCR reads. The table includes more than 550,000 distinct CDR3 sequences, approximately 14% detected once. Sequencing used memory CD4+ T cells from blood. All receptors derive from a female donor in good health, serving as a healthy control. The conserved cysteine and the conserved F or W are not part of the CDR3 here. The order of the fields is V gene, CDR3 length, J gene, CDR3 protein.

V gene: TRBV27; CDR3 length: 12; J gene: TRBJ2-7; CDR3 protein: ASSRLGGAYEQY
V gene: TRBV12-3/TRBV12-4; CDR3 length: 14; J gene: TRBJ1-6; CDR3 protein: ASSPSTGGMISPLH
V gene: TRBV10-3; CDR3 length: 12; J gene: TRBJ1-2; CDR3 protein: ATRPTESNYGYT
V gene: TRBV7-9; CDR3 length: 13; J gene: TRBJ1-1; CDR3 protein: ASSLGGKGNTEAF
V gene: TRBV9; CDR3 length: 14; J gene: TRBJ2-3; CDR3 protein: ASSLRARGHTDTQY
V gene: TRBV6-1; CDR3 length: 13; J gene: TRBJ1-5; CDR3 protein: ASALGGSRNQPQH
V gene: TRBV7-2; CDR3 length: 11; J gene: TRBJ1-2; CDR3 protein: ASSPDLKLGYT
V gene: TRBV11-2; CDR3 length: 11; J gene: TRBJ1-2; CDR3 protein: ASSLGQGGGHT
V gene: TRBV5-4; CDR3 length: 12; J gene: TRBJ2-5; CDR3 protein: ASSFLGGGETQY
V gene: TRBV20-1; CDR3 length: 14; J gene: TRBJ1-2; CDR3 protein: SARRDRGVTNYGYT
V gene: TRBV15; CDR3 length: 11; J gene: TRBJ1-1; CDR3 protein: ATRGDRGMEAF
V gene: TRBV7-2; CDR3 length: 13; J gene: TRBJ1-2; CDR3 protein: ASSIQGGTNYGYT
V gene: TRBV20-1; CDR3 length: 10; J gene: TRBJ1-1; CDR3 protein: SAPELRTEAF
V gene: TRBV6-5; CDR3 length: 11; J gene: TRBJ1-2; CDR3 protein: ASSSTGAYGYT
V gene: TRBV20-1; CDR3 length: 10; J gene: TRBJ1-5; CDR3 protein: SARRNSGSQH
V gene: TRBV4-1; CDR3 length: 13; J gene: TRBJ1-1; CDR3 protein: ASSRQVDVNTEAF
V gene: TRBV5-1; CDR3 length: 12; J gene: TRBJ2-5; CDR3 protein: ASMGIQGGETQY
V gene: TRBV6-1; CDR3 length: 15; J gene: TRBJ2-5; CDR3 protein: ASSAGLAGPIQETQY
V gene: TRBV20-1; CDR3 length: 16; J gene: TRBJ1-4; CDR3 protein: SARDPGTGGSSNEKLF
V gene: TRBV19; CDR3 length: 16; J gene: TRBJ1-5; CDR3 protein: ASSTIGTALYSNQPQH
V gene: TRBV5-1; CDR3 length: 13; J gene: TRBJ1-1; CDR3 protein: ASSSNRRVNTEAF
V gene: TRBV10-3; CDR3 length: 14; J gene: TRBJ1-5; CDR3 protein: AISESIGPREGTQH
V gene: TRBV6-1; CDR3 length: 14; J gene: TRBJ2-5; CDR3 protein: ASTLIGGPPQETQY
V gene: TRBV28; CDR3 length: 13; J gene: TRBJ1-6; CDR3 protein: ASSLPGMDNSPLH
V gene: TRBV4-1; CDR3 length: 16; J gene: TRBJ2-2; CDR3 protein: ASSQEGAGRSNTGELF
V gene: TRBV20-1; CDR3 length: 12; J gene: TRBJ1-2; CDR3 protein: SAAGRLFNYGYT
V gene: TRBV18; CDR3 length: 12; J gene: TRBJ1-1; CDR3 protein: ASSPSSQDTEAF
V gene: TRBV18; CDR3 length: 10; J gene: TRBJ2-1; CDR3 protein: ASSPTSGEQF
V gene: TRBV5-6; CDR3 length: 12; J gene: TRBJ1-5; CDR3 protein: ASSLGQINQPQH
V gene: TRBV18; CDR3 length: 14; J gene: TRBJ1-5; CDR3 protein: ASSPPPGGRGQPQH
V gene: TRBV27; CDR3 length: 12; J gene: TRBJ1-6; CDR3 protein: ASRLLGTGSPLH
V gene: TRBV20-1; CDR3 length: 10; J gene: TRBJ1-1; CDR3 protein: SATGQSTEAF
V gene: TRBV7-2; CDR3 length: 9; J gene: TRBJ2-3; CDR3 protein: ASSPVGTQY
V gene: TRBV6-2/TRBV6-3; CDR3 length: 15; J gene: TRBJ2-5; CDR3 protein: ASSYSAGQRLKETQY
V gene: TRBV6-5; CDR3 length: 14; J gene: TRBJ1-2; CDR3 protein: ASSYFPLASNYGYT
V gene: TRBV20-1; CDR3 length: 10; J gene: TRBJ2-5; CDR3 protein: SANGIGETQY
V gene: TRBV12-3/TRBV12-4; CDR3 length: 11; J gene: TRBJ2-1; CDR3 protein: ASRPTAYNEQF
V gene: TRBV7-9; CDR3 length: 10; J gene: TRBJ1-1; CDR3 protein: ASSSHRSEAF
V gene: TRBV5-4; CDR3 length: 12; J gene: TRBJ2-1; CDR3 protein: ASHSGSVAYEQF
V gene: TRBV20-1; CDR3 length: 10; J gene: TRBJ1-5; CDR3 protein: SAGTGNQPQH
V gene: TRBV20-1; CDR3 length: 9; J gene: TRBJ1-2; CDR3 protein: SAPTDYGYT
V gene: TRBV29-1; CDR3 length: 10; J gene: TRBJ2-1; CDR3 protein: SGGLQLGEQF
V gene: TRBV6-5; CDR3 length: 14; J gene: TRBJ2-7; CDR3 protein: ASSSMTSGRFYEQY
V gene: TRBV6-5; CDR3 length: 12; J gene: TRBJ1-4; CDR3 protein: ASSYGGEVEKLF
V gene: TRBV7-2; CDR3 length: 14; J gene: TRBJ2-5; CDR3 protein: ASSSQPSGGGETQY
V gene: TRBV6-5; CDR3 length: 12; J gene: TRBJ1-2; CDR3 protein: ASSYSGSGYGYT
V gene: TRBV24-1; CDR3 length: 10; J gene: TRBJ2-7; CDR3 protein: ATSGTGDEQY
V gene: TRBV29-1; CDR3 length: 10; J gene: TRBJ2-5; CDR3 protein: SVDYAEETQY
V gene: TRBV5-1; CDR3 length: 15; J gene: TRBJ2-2; CDR3 protein: ASSPQGQGSNTGELF
V gene: TRBV12-3/TRBV12-4; CDR3 length: 12; J gene: TRBJ1-2; CDR3 protein: ASSSQQGLDGYT
V gene: TRBV6-2/TRBV6-3; CDR3 length: 10; J gene: TRBJ2-1; CDR3 protein: ASTGAGNEQF
V gene: TRBV19; CDR3 length: 14; J gene: TRBJ2-1; CDR3 protein: ASSILPQGVYNEQF
V gene: TRBV5-6; CDR3 length: 15; J gene: TRBJ1-6; CDR3 protein: ASSPRTGNPYNSPLH
V gene: TRBV15; CDR3 length: 13; J gene: TRBJ2-1; CDR3 protein: ATSWAPKSYNEQF
V gene: TRBV2; CDR3 length: 9; J gene: TRBJ1-6; CDR3 protein: ASNANSPLH
V gene: TRBV4-3; CDR3 length: 13; J gene: TRBJ2-5; CDR3 protein: ASSHPSRTRGGVY
V gene: TRBV11-2; CDR3 length: 14; J gene: TRBJ2-5; CDR3 protein: ASSLAGHHVVETQY
V gene: TRBV7-2; CDR3 length: 14; J gene: TRBJ2-3; CDR3 protein: ASSSSIAGYTDTQY